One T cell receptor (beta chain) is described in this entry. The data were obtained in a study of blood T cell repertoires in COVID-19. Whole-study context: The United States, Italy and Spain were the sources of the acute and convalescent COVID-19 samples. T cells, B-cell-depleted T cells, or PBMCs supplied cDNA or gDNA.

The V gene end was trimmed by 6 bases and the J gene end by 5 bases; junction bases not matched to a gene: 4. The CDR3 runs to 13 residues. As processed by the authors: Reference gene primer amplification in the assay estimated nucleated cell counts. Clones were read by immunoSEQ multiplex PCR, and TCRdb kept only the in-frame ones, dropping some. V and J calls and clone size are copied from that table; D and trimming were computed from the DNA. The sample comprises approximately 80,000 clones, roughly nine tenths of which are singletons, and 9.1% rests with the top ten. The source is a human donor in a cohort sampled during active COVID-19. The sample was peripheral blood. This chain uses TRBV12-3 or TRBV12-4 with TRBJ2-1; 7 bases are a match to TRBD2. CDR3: CASSSSGNNEQFF. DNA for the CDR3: TGTGCCAGCAGCTCTAGCGGTAACAATGAGCAGTTCTTC.